This T cell receptor (beta chain) was obtained from a study of cytomegalovirus exposure and HLA in healthy donors. PCR used 60 Vbeta primers and 13 Jbeta primers. Measured with immunoSEQ multiplex PCR; TCRdb has only the in-frame clones, and not every one. Among about 100,000 clones listed, about 74% were seen once. Everyone who donated was a healthy bone marrow donor. J gave up 7 bases and V 2 bases, and 2 bases lay outside the gene matches. This CDR3 region has 14 residues. CDR1 SGHTS and CDR2 YDEGEE come from the germline V gene. The chain joins TRBV5-8 to TRBJ2-1; 11 nucleotides match TRBD1. The sequencing sample was made of PBMCs. This TCR was sampled from a woman in her thirties or forties in good health and CMV-seropositive. The CDR3 nucleotides read TGTGCCAGCAGCTTAGGGACAGGGGGTAATGAGCAGTTCTTC. Its translation: CASSLGTGGNEQFF.